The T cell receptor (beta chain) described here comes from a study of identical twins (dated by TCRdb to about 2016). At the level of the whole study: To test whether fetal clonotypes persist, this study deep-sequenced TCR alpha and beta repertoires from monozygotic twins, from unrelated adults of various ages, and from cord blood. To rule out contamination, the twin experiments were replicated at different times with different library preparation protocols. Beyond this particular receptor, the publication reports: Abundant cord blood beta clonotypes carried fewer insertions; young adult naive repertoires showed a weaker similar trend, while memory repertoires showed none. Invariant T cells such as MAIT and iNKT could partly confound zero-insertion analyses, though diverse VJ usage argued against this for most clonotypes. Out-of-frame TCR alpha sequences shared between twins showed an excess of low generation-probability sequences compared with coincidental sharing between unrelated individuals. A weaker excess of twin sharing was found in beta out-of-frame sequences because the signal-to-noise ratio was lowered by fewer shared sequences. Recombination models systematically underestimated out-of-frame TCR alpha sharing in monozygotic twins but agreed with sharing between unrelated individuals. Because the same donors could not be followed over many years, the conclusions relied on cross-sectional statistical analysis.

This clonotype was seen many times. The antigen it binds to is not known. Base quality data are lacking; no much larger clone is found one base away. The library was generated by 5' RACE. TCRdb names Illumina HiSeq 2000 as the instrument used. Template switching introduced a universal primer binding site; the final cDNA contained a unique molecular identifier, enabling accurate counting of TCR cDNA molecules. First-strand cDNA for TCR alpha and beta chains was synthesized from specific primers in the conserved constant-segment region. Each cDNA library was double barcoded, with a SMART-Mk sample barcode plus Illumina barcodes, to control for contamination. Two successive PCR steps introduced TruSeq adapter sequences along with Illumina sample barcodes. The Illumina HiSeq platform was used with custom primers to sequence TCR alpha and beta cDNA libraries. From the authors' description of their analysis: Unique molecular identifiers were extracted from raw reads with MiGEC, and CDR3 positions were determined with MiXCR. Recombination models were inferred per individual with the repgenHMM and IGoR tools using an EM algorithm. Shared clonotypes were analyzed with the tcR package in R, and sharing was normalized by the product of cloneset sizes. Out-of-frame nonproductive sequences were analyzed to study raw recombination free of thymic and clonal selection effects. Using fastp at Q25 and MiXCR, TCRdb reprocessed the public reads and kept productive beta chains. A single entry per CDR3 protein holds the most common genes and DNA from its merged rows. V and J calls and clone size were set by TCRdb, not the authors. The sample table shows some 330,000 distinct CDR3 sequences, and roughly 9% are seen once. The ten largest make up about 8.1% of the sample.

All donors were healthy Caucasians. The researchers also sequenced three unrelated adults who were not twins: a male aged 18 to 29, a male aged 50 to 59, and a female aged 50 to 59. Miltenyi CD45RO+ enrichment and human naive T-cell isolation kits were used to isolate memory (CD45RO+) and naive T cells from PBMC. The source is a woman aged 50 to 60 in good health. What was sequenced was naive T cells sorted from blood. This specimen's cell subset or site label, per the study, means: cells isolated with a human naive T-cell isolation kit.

The CDR3 protein is CASSEELAGGTYNEQFF. In nucleotide form, the sequence is TGCGCCAGCAGCGAAGAACTAGCGGGAGGGACCTACAATGAGCAGTTCTTC. The chain is made from TRBV5-1 and TRBJ2-1; the junction holds 13 bases that match TRBD2. V lost 4 bases and J lost 2 bases, and the count of bases not matched to a germline gene is 6. The germline V gene yields SGHRS for CDR1 and YFSETQ for CDR2. The cysteine opens and the phenylalanine closes a CDR3 of 17 amino acids. This entry keeps only the CDR3 DNA: 51 bases, framed from base 1.